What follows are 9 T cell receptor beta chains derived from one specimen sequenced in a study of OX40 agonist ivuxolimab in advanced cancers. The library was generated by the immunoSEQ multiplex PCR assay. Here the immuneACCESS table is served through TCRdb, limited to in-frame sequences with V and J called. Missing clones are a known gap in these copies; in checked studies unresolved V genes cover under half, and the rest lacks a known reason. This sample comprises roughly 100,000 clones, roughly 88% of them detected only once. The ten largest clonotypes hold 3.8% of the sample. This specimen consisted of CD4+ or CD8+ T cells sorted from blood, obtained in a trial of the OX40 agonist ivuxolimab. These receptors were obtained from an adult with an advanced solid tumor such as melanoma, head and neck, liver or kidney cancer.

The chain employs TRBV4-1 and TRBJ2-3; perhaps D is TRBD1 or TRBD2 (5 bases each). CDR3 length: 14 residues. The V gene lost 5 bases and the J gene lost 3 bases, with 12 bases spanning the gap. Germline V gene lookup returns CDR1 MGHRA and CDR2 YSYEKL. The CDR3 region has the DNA TGCGCCAGCAGCTGGGACGGCAGAACAGATACGCAGTATTTT. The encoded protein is CASSWDGRTDTQYF.

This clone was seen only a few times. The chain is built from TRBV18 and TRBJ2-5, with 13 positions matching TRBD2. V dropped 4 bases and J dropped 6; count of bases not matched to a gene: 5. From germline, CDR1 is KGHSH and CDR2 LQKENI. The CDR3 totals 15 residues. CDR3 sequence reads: CASSLTSGRVKTQYF. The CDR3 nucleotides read TGTGCCAGCTCACTTACTAGCGGGAGGGTCAAGACCCAGTACTTC. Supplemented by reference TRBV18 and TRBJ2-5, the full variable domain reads NAGVMQNPRHLVRRRGQEARLRCSPMKGHSHVYWYRQLPEEGLKFMVYLQKENIIDESGMPKERFSAEFPKEGPSILRIQQVVRGDSAAYFCASSLTSGRVKTQYFGPGTRLLVL.

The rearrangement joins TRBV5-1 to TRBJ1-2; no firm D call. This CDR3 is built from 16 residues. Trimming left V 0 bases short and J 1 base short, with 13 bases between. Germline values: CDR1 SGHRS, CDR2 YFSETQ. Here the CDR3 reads CASSLAVAGGNYGYTF. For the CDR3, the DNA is TGCGCCAGCAGCTTGGCCGTTGCCGGAGGTAACTATGGCTACACCTTC.

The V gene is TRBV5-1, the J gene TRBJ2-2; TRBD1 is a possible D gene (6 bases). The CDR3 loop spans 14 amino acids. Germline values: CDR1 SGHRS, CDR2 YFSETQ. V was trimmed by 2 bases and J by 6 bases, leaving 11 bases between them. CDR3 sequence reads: CASSLTGSAGELFF. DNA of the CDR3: TGCGCCAGCAGCTTAACAGGGTCGGCCGGGGAGCTGTTTTTT.

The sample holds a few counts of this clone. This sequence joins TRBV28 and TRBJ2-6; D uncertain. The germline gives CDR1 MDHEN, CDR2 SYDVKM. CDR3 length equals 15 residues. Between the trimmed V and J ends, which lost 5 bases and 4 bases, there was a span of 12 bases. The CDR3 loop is CASSPTPLGANVLTF. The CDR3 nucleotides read TGTGCCAGCAGTCCCACCCCCCTGGGGGCCAACGTCCTGACTTTC.

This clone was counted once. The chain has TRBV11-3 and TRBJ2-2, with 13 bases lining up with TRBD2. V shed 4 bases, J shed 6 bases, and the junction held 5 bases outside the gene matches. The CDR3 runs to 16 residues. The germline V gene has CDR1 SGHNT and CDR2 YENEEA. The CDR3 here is CASSYGLAGAAGELFF. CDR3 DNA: TGTGCCAGCAGCTACGGACTAGCGGGAGCGGCCGGGGAGCTGTTTTTT.

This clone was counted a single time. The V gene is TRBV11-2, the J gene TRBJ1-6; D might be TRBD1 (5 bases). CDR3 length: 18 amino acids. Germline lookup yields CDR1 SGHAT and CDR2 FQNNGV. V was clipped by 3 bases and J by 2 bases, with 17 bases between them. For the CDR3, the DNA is TGTGCCAGCAGCTTTAGCTGGGCCGCCAGGGCCTATAATTCACCCCTCCACTTT. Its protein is CASSFSWAARAYNSPLHF.

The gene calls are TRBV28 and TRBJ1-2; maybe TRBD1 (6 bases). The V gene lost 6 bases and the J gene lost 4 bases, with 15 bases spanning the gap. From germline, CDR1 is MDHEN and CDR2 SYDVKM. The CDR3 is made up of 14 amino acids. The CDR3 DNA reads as TGTGCCAGCAGCATTCAGCAGGGGAGCTATGGCTACACCTTC. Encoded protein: CASSIQQGSYGYTF.

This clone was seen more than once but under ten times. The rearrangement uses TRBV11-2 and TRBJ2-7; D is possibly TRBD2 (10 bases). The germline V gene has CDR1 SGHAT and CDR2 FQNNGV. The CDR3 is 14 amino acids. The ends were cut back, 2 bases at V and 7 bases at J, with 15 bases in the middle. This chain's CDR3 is CASSLTSGTGEQYF. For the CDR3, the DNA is TGTGCCAGCAGCTTAACTAGCGGGACAGGGGAGCAGTACTTC.